This T cell receptor (beta chain) was profiled in a study of OX40 agonist ivuxolimab in advanced cancers. Across the study: Three patients responded partially, comprising one with hepatocellular carcinoma and two with cutaneous melanoma.

The table came from immunoSEQ multiplex PCR; TCRdb's copy has only in-frame clones and leaves some out. The table has more than 65,000 clones, about 93% seen once; the top ten hold about 15%. V dropped 2 bases and J dropped 3 bases, with 23 bases sitting between them. The germline CDR1 and CDR2 sequences are SGHVS and FNYEAQ. There are 19 residues in the CDR3. Patients were ineligible given autoimmune disease history or systemic immunosuppression. This TCR was sampled from an adult with an advanced solid tumor such as melanoma, head and neck, liver or kidney cancer. The source was CD4+ or CD8+ T cells sorted from blood, collected in a trial of the OX40 agonist ivuxolimab. The rearrangement links TRBV7-6 to TRBJ1-3; possible D gene TRBD1, 6 bases. DNA of the CDR3: TGTGCCAGCAGCTTAAACGCATTCGGCAGGGGTCTGGTTGGAAACACCATATATTTT. This codes for CASSLNAFGRGLVGNTIYF.